The T cell receptor beta chain under discussion was sequenced for a study of shared clonotypes between healthy human individuals. Study summary: Donors had three CD4 naive, three CD4 memory, two CD8 naive and one CD8 memory plate apiece.

Assay: immunoSEQ multiplex PCR; the TCRdb copy retains only in-frame clones and omits some. The sample consists of approximately 350,000 clones, 90% to 97% of them appearing once. V trimming: 0 bases; J trimming: 3 bases; junction bases outside the gene matches: 5. The CDR3 is 15 residues long. Germline assignment: CDR1 MGHRA and CDR2 YSYEKL. The J gene is TRBJ2-7, the V gene TRBV4-1; 7 nucleotides match TRBD2. The sample consisted of memory CD8+ T cells sorted from blood. Subset given: CD45RO+ cells pooled with CCR7-negative TemRA cells. This TCR was sampled from a young man in good health. The CDR3, as DNA: TGCGCCAGCAGCCAAGAACCCCCGGGAGGCTACGAGCAGTACTTC. Translated, it gives CASSQEPPGGYEQYF.